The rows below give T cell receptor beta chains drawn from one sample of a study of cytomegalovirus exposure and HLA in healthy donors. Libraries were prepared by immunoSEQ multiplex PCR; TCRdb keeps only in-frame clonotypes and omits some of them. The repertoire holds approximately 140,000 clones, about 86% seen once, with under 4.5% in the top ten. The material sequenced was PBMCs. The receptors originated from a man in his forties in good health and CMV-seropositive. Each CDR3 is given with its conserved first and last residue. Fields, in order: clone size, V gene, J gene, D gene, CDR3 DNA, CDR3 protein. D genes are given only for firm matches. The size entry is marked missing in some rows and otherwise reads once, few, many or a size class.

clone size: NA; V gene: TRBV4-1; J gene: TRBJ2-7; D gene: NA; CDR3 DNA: TGCGCCAGCAGCGTACAGAGCTCCTACGAGCAGTACTTC; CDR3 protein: CASSVQSSYEQYF
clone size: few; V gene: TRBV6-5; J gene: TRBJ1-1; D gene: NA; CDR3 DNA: TGTGCCAGCAGCCTCGGGGACACTGAAGCTTTCTTT; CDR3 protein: CASSLGDTEAFF
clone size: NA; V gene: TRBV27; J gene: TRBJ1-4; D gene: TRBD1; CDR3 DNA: TGTGCCAGCAGAACAGGGGATGAAAAACTGTTTTTT; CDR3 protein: CASRTGDEKLFF
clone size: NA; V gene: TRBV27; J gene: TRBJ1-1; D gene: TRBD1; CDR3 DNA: TGTGCCAGCAGTCCCCCGACAGGGCTGGGCACTGAAGCTTTCTTT; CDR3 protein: CASSPPTGLGTEAFF
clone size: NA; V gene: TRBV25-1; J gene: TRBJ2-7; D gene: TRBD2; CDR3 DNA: TGTGCCAGCAGTGAACCTAGCGGGACCTACGAGCAGTACTTC; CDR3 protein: CASSEPSGTYEQYF
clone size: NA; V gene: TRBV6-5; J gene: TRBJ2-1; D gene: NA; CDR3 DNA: TGTGCCAGCATCGCTACAGGGTATACCGACAATGAGCAGTTCTTC; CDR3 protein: CASIATGYTDNEQFF
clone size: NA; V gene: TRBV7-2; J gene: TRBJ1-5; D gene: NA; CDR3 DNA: TGTGCCAGCAGCTCCAATAGCAATCAGCCCCAGCATTTT; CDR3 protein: CASSSNSNQPQHF
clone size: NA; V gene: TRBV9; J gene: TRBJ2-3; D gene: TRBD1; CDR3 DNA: TGTGCCAGCAGTTTGACGACAGGGGAGTTCACAGATACGCAGTATTTT; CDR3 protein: CASSLTTGEFTDTQYF
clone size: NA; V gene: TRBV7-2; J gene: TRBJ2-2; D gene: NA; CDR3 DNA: TGTGCCAGCACCCCTGGCCTAGTCCCGGGCACCGGGGAGCTGTTTTTT; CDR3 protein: CASTPGLVPGTGELFF
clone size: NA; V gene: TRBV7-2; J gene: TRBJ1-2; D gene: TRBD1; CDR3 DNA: TGTGCCAGCAGCTTAGCCCTGGTTCAGGGGGCATATGGCTACACCTTC; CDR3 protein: CASSLALVQGAYGYTF
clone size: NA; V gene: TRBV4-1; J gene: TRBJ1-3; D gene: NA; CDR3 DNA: TGCGCCAGCAGCCCCGGGGGGGGCACCATATATTTT; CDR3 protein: CASSPGGGTIYF
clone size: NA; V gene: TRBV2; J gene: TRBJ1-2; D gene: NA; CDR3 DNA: TGTGCCAGCCGGCTTAGGGATACAAGGACTTATGGCTACACCTTC; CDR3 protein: CASRLRDTRTYGYTF
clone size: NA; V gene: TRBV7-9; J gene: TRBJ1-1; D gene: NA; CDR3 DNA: TGTGCCAGCAGCCCGGTCGGGGGAAGTGAGAACACTGAAGCTTTCTTT; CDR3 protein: CASSPVGGSENTEAFF
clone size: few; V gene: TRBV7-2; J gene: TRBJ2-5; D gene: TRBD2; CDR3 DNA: TGTGCCAGCAGCTTAGATAGCGGGGTGGGCGTGGAGACCCAGTACTTC; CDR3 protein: CASSLDSGVGVETQYF
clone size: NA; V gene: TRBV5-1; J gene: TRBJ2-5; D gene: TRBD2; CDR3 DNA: TGCGCCAGCAGCCCGGGAGGTAATCAAGAGACCCAGTACTTC; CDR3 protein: CASSPGGNQETQYF
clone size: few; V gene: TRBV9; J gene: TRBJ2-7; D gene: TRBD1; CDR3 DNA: TGTGCCAGCAGCGGCGGACCGGGACAGACATCCTACGAGCAGTACTTC; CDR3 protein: CASSGGPGQTSYEQYF
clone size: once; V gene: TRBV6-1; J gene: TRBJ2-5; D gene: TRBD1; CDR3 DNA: TGTGCCACCACAAGGTCAGGGGGAAGTATAGAGACCCAGTACTTC; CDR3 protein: CATTRSGGSIETQYF
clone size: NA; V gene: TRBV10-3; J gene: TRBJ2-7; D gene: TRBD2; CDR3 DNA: TGTGCCATCTCCGCGGGGGTTCCCTACGAGCAGTACTTC; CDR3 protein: CAISAGVPYEQYF
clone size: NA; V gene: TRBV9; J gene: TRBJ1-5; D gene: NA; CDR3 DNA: TGTGCCAGCAGCGTAGGAGCGGGGGGCAATCAGCCCCAGCATTTT; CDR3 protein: CASSVGAGGNQPQHF
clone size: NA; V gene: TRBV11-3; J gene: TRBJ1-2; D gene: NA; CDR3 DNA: TGTGCCAGCAGCCACGACAGTTATGGCTACACCTTC; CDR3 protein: CASSHDSYGYTF
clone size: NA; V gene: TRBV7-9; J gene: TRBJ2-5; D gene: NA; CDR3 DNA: TGTGCCAGCAGCTTCTACAGGGACCAAGAGACCCAGTACTTC; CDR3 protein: CASSFYRDQETQYF
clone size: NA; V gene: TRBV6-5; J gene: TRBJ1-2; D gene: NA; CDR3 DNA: TGTGCCAGCAGCGTACAGGAGAGAAATGGCTACACCTTC; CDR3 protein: CASSVQERNGYTF
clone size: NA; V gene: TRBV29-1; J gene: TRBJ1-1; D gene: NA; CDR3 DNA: TGCAGCGCCGGAGGACGGGGAATGAACACTGAAGCTTTCTTT; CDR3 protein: CSAGGRGMNTEAFF
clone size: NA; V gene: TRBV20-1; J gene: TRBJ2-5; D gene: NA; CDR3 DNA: TGCAGTGCCAGACTCGAGACCCAGTACTTC; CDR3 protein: CSARLETQYF
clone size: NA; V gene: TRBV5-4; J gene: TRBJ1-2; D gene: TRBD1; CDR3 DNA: TGTGCCAGCAGCTTGGGACAGGGCAGAACGTATGGCTACACCTTC; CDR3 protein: CASSLGQGRTYGYTF
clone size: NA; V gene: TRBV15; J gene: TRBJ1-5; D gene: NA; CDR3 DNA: TGTGCCACCAGCACCCATGACAGCTATAGCAATCAGCCCCAGCATTTT; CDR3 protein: CATSTHDSYSNQPQHF
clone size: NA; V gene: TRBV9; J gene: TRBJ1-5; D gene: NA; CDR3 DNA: TGTGCCAGCAGCGTAGGAGGGGGGGTTGGGCAGCCCCAGCATTTT; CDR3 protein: CASSVGGGVGQPQHF
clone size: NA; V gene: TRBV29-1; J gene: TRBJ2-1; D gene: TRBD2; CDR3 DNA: TGCAGCGTTGAGACCTTTAGCGGGGACTCCTACAATGAGCAGTTCTTC; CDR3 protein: CSVETFSGDSYNEQFF
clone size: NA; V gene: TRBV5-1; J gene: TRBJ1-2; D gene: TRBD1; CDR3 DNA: TGCGCCAGCAGTCCGGGACAGGGGGTTTTGGACTATGGCTACACCTTC; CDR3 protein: CASSPGQGVLDYGYTF
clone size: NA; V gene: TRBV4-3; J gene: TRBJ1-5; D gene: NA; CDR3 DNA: TGCGCCAGCAGCCAGAACAGGGAGGGAGTGCAGCCCCAGCATTTT; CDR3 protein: CASSQNREGVQPQHF
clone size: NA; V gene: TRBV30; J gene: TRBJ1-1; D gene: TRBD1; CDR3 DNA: TGTGCCTGGAGCAGGGGGCTAGCGAACACTGAAGCTTTCTTT; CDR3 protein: CAWSRGLANTEAFF
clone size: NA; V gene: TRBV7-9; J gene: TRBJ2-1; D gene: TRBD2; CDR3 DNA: TGTGCCAGCAGCTTAGCTGGCGGGAGGCCCAATGAGCAGTTCTTC; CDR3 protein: CASSLAGGRPNEQFF
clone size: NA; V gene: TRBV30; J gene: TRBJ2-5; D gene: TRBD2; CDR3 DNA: TGTGCCTGTTCGGGGCTAGCGGGGGACCAAGAGACCCAGTACTTC; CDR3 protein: CACSGLAGDQETQYF
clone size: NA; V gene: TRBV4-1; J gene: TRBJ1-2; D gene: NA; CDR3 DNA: TGCGCCAGCAGCCTCAACGACAGGACTGACTATGGCTACACCTTC; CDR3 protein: CASSLNDRTDYGYTF
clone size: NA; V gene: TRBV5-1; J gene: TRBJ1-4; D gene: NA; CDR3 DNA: TGCGCCAGCGCCCTGGAGGGATCTAATGAAAAACTGTTTTTT; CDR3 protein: CASALEGSNEKLFF
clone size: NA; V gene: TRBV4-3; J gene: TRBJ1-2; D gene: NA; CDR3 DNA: TGCGCCAGCAGCCAAGATGGGAGGGAACCGCACTATGGCTACACCTTC; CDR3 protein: CASSQDGREPHYGYTF
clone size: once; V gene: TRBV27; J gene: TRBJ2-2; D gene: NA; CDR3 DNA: TGTGCCAGCAGTCCACGTTTACGGGTGAACACCGGGGAGCTGTTTTTT; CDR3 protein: CASSPRLRVNTGELFF
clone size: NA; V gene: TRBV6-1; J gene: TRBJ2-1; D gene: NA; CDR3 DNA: TGTGCCAGCAGTGGCCCTTGGGGCGAGCAGTTCTTC; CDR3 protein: CASSGPWGEQFF
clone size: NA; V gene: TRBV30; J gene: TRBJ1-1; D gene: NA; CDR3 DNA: TGTGCCTGGAGTAAAGGGAGTAGGGCTGAAGCTTTCTTT; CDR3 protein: CAWSKGSRAEAFF
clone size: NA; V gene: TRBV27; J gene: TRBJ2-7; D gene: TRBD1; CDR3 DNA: TGTGCCAGCAGTACCAGACAGGGGGCAAACGAGCAGTACTTC; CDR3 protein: CASSTRQGANEQYF
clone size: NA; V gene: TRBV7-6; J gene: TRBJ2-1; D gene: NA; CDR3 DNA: TGTGCCAGCAGCTTAGCCTCGACAGGCTACAATGAGCAGTTCTTC; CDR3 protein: CASSLASTGYNEQFF
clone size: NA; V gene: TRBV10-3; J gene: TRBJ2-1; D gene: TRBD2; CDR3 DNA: TGTGCCATCAGCACTAGCGGGAGAAGGAATGAGCAGTTCTTC; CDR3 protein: CAISTSGRRNEQFF
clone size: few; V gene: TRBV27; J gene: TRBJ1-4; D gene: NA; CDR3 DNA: TGTGCCAGCAGTTTATCCAGGGGCGGGTGGGAAAAACTGTTTTTT; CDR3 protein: CASSLSRGGWEKLFF
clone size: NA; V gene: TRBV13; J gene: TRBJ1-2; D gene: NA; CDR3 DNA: TGTGCCAGCAGCCAAAATCCCGGGACACTTAACTATGGCTACACCTTC; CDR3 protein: CASSQNPGTLNYGYTF
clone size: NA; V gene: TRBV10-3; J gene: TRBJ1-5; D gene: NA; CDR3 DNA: TGTGCCATCAGTGAGTCATACAGGGAAGTGCCCCAGCATTTT; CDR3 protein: CAISESYREVPQHF
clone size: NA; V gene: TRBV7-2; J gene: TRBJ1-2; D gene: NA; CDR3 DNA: TGTGCCAGCAGACCCCAGGGGAGCTATGGCTACACCTTC; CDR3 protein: CASRPQGSYGYTF